This T cell receptor beta chain was retrieved from a study of CD8 T cells in ankylosing spondylitis. Study-wide points: Enrichment of disease-linked clones was reportedly significant in matched ankylosing spondylitis synovial fluid. Several of the motif variants were reported before in synovial fluid and blood from reactive arthritis.

The CDR3 has 15 amino acids. V was trimmed by 5 bases and J by 4 bases, leaving 17 bases between them. Per germline, CDR1 SGHTA and CDR2 FQGNSA. Using quantitative 5'-RACE with molecular barcodes, the authors made TCR beta libraries. TCRdb recomputed calls from the 5' RACE reads with MiXCR, one row per CDR3 protein. The sample holds about 190,000 distinct CDR3 sequences, under 15% seen once. In its sample, this clonotype was seen a few times. Its specificity is not known. The origin of this receptor is a female donor with ankylosing spondylitis or in good health (not recorded which). The V and J genes are TRBV7-2 and TRBJ1-1; D is undetermined. The material sequenced was blood, either unsorted or a sorted T cell fraction (not recorded which). DNA of the CDR3: TGTGCCAGCAGCCTACTTGACATAGTAACCACTGAAGCTTTCTTT. It encodes CASSLLDIVTTEAFF.